A single sample is the source of the 9 T cell receptor beta chains below, sequenced in a study of CD8 T cells in ankylosing spondylitis. A single record per CDR3 protein comes from TCRdb applying MiXCR to the 5' RACE reads. The sample lists over 600,000 distinct CDR3 sequences, under 20% occurring once. The study, taken as a whole, reports: What seemed typical of ankylosing spondylitis blood was a TCR beta motif built from 7 or 8 highly homologous variants.

These receptors lack a known antigen. The sequencing input was blood, either unsorted or a sorted T cell fraction (not recorded which). Source of these receptors: a male donor with ankylosing spondylitis.

J is TRBJ1-4 and V is TRBV7-9; 7 bases fit TRBD1. CDR3 length: 15 amino acids. V lost 5 bases and J lost 5; bases outside the gene matches: 8. In germline, CDR1 is SEHNR, CDR2 FQNEAQ (reference sequence). CDR3 region: CASSEGQLVNEKLFF. In DNA form, the CDR3 reads TGTGCCAGCAGCGAGGGACAGTTGGTGAATGAAAAACTGTTTTTT.

This clonotype was seen a handful of times. J is TRBJ1-2 and V is TRBV4-2, with 11 bases that match TRBD1. This CDR3 contains 16 residues. J lost 6 bases, V lost 3 bases, and 9 bases had no gene match. Germline lookup yields CDR1 LGHNA and CDR2 YNFKEQ. The CDR3: CASSQSRDRGSHGYTF. CDR3 DNA sequence: TGTGCCAGCAGCCAGTCTAGGGACAGGGGGAGCCATGGCTACACCTTC.

The sample holds many counts of this clonotype. The chain has TRBV12-3 or TRBV12-4 and TRBJ2-7; a possible D gene is TRBD1 (6 bases). Trimming shortened V by 6 bases and J by 5 bases, and 20 bases separated the two germline ends. This CDR3 is 15 amino acids long. The CDR3 here is CASRKQTGIGDEQYF. DNA for the CDR3: TGTGCCAGCAGGAAACAAACAGGGATCGGGGACGAGCAGTACTTC.

In its sample, this clonotype was seen a few times. The V and J genes are TRBV5-1 and TRBJ2-7, with 8 bases that match TRBD2. From germline, CDR1 is SGHRS and CDR2 YFSETQ. This CDR3 spans 13 amino acids. V lost 1 base to trimming and J lost 6 bases; unmatched junction nucleotides: 3. The CDR3 loop is CASSLFREGEQYF. The CDR3 DNA reads as TGCGCCAGCAGCTTGTTCCGGGAGGGCGAGCAGTACTTC.

V gene TRBV20-1 combines with J gene TRBJ2-3, with 10 bases that match TRBD2. The CDR3 extends over 14 amino acids. The J segment lost 2 bases and the V segment lost 7 bases, leaving 6 bases of the junction unmatched. Germline V lookup: CDR1 DFQATT, CDR2 SNEGSKA (reference sequence). The CDR3 nucleotides read TGCAGTGTTCAAGCGGGAGGGTTCACAGATACGCAGTATTTT. Encoded protein: CSVQAGGFTDTQYF.

There are a few counts of this clonotype. V and J are TRBV5-6 and TRBJ1-3, with 9 bases matching TRBD1. The CDR3 contains 20 residues. Trimming took 3 bases from V and 1 from J; bases not matched to a gene: 17. CDR1 is SGHDT, CDR2 YYEEEE, per germline. The CDR3, as DNA: TGTGCCAGCAGCTCGACCTACAGGGGGCTAAGACGCGAGTCTGGAAACACCATATATTTT. This encodes CASSSTYRGLRRESGNTIYF.

This chain links TRBV9 with TRBJ1-1; D may be TRBD1 (5 bases). The CDR3 length is 13 residues. V gave up 0 bases and J gave up 6 bases, with 9 bases separating them. Per germline, CDR1 SGDLS and CDR2 YYNGEE. The CDR3 loop is CASSVATGAEAFF. As DNA, the CDR3 is TGTGCCAGCAGCGTAGCTACGGGGGCTGAAGCTTTCTTT.

This clonotype was counted a few times. The chain has TRBV6-2 or TRBV6-3 and TRBJ2-2, with 9 bases matching TRBD2. Germline V gene lookup returns CDR1 MNHEY and CDR2 SVGEGT. The CDR3 extends over 14 amino acids. The junction had 9 bases not matched to a gene; V was cut back by 6 bases and J by 10 bases. CDR3 DNA sequence: TGTGCCAGCAGCTCCGGACTAGCGTCGGCGGAGCTGTTTTTT. Encoded protein: CASSSGLASAELFF.

The chain combines TRBV4-2 with TRBJ1-2; D uncertain. Between the trimmed V and J ends, which lost 0 bases and 2 bases, there was a span of 19 bases. The V gene's germline CDR1 is LGHNA and CDR2 YNFKEQ. This CDR3 comprises 18 residues. The CDR3 protein is CASSQEQKLSVANYGYTF. The CDR3 DNA is TGTGCCAGCAGCCAAGAACAGAAACTATCGGTGGCGAACTATGGCTACACCTTC.